The T cell receptor beta chain under discussion was sequenced for a study of beta chain features in type 1 diabetes. General study results and limits: In every one of the four CD4+ subsets, TCRB CDR3s were moderately but significantly shorter in Type 1 diabetes patients.

Between the trimmed V and J ends, which lost 0 bases and 2 bases, there was a span of 17 bases. Germline V gene sequence: CDR1 SGHTA, CDR2 FQGNSA. This CDR3 is 17 amino acids long. A word on this clone: Its antigen is currently unknown.

cDNA synthesis used the whole RNA isolate, giving expressed TCRB sequences. Clones were read by immunoSEQ multiplex PCR, and TCRdb kept only the in-frame ones, dropping some. Here the sample spans 350,000 to 450,000 clones, roughly 15% being singletons. Sequenced material: naive CD4+ T cells from blood. This TCR derives from a woman aged 18-30 years in good health. The chain uses TRBV7-2 and TRBJ2-7; D possibly corresponds to TRBD2 (7 bases). As DNA, the CDR3 is TGTGCCAGCAGCTTAGCGGGACTTGCGGGGGCTACCTACGAGCAGTACTTC. It codes for CASSLAGLAGATYEQYF.